The text below deals with one T cell receptor beta chain. The data stem from a study of cytomegalovirus exposure and HLA in healthy donors. The CDR3 totals 14 residues. V trimming: 6 bases; J trimming: 4 bases; junction bases outside the gene matches: 2. Germline CDR1 SGHTA, CDR2 FQGNSA. Healthy donors of bone marrow made up the group. With 60 Vbeta and 13 Jbeta primers, the PCR was carried out. Assay used: immunoSEQ multiplex PCR; TCRdb lists only in-frame clones, some missing. The profile shows approximately 140,000 clones, about 80% of them singletons. This clonotype was obtained from a woman aged 40 to 50 in good health and CMV-seronegative. The J gene is TRBJ2-7, the V gene TRBV7-2; the match to TRBD2 covers 14 bases. The sample consisted of PBMCs. The CDR3 reads CASSGTSGGYEQYF. The CDR3 DNA follows: TGTGCCAGCAGTGGGACTAGCGGGGGATACGAGCAGTACTTC.